Below, 3 T cell receptor beta chains from the same sample are listed, as sequenced in a study of somatic mutations in cytotoxic T cells in rheumatoid arthritis. This table comes from immunoSEQ multiplex PCR, and its TCRdb copy is limited to in-frame clones, with some not included. The sample carries around 20,000 clones, 75% to 85% recorded once. The specimen was CD8+ T cells sorted from blood. Source of these receptors: an adult with rheumatoid arthritis.

The chain employs TRBV7-9 and TRBJ2-3, with a weak D call TRBD1 (6 bases). The CDR3 has 16 residues. Germline values: CDR1 SEHNR, CDR2 FQNEAQ (reference sequence). The germline V and J ends were trimmed by 5 bases and 1 base, with 16 bases remaining between them. CDR3 DNA sequence: TGTGCCAGCAGCCCCGGACAGAGCCTTGGCACAGATACGCAGTATTTT. As protein: CASSPGQSLGTDTQYF.

CDR3 residues: CSDGAGYADTQYF. Written as DNA, the CDR3 is TGCAGCGACGGGGCAGGGTATGCGGATACGCAGTATTTT. The V call is TRBV29-1, the J call TRBJ2-3, with D possibly called TRBD1 or TRBD2 (5 bases each). Trimming took 7 bases from V and 6 from J, leaving 17 bases between them. The CDR3 has 13 amino acids. Germline CDR1 and CDR2: SQVTM and ANQGSEA.

This rearrangement joins TRBV4-2 to TRBJ2-1; 7 bases align to TRBD2. The CDR3 is 15 residues long. Trimming cost V 1 base and J 8 bases; bases outside gene matches: 8. CDR1 is LGHNA, CDR2 YNFKEQ, per germline. In nucleotides, the CDR3 is TGTGCCAGCAGCCAAGGGGAGGGCATGGGCGATGAGCAGTTCTTC. It yields the protein CASSQGEGMGDEQFF.